These 22 T cell receptor beta chains originate from one sample sequenced in a study of T cells in Graves' hyperthyroidism and ophthalmopathy. Amplification of TCR beta CDR3 regions was performed using RNA transcripts as template. HTBI primers were the set used in a first-round RT-PCR of the TCR CDR3. One entry per CDR3 protein results from TCRdb running MiXCR on the multiplex PCR reads. The sample lists 250,000 to 350,000 distinct CDR3 sequences; about a sixth were seen once. Sequenced: blood. These receptors came from a woman aged 55-69 years with Graves' ophthalmopathy.

This clonotype occurred a few times. This chain joins TRBV19 and TRBJ2-7; 9 positions agree with TRBD1. In germline, CDR1 is LNHDA, CDR2 SQIVND (reference sequence). The CDR3 is 14 residues long. With V trimmed by 2 bases and J by 5 bases, 4 bases remained unmatched. The CDR3 region has the DNA TGTGCCAGTAGTATAACGGGACAGGGAAACGAGCAGTACTTC. Its protein product is CASSITGQGNEQYF.

This clonotype was seen ten or more times. The V gene is TRBV20-1, the J gene TRBJ2-7, with 9 bases aligning to TRBD1. The CDR3 consists of 14 residues. Germline CDR1 DFQATT, CDR2 SNEGSKA (reference sequence). V dropped 3 bases and J dropped 6; count of bases not matched to a gene: 9. The CDR3 is CSASWGQGTGEQYF. For the CDR3, the DNA is TGCAGTGCTAGCTGGGGACAGGGCACAGGCGAGCAGTACTTC.

This clonotype showed up just a few times. For the CDR3, the DNA is TGTGCCAGCACTCCAGATCGGACGAGAGCCAAAAACATTCAGTACTTC. Its translation is CASTPDRTRAKNIQYF. The genes are TRBV6-2 or TRBV6-3 and TRBJ2-4; no clear D. Germline V gives CDR1 MNHEY, CDR2 SVGEGT. The V end was cut by 7 bases, the J end by 0 bases, with 16 bases between. The CDR3 extends over 16 amino acids.

This clonotype was counted ten times or more. V gene TRBV5-1 combines with J gene TRBJ2-1, with a possible D match to TRBD1 (8 bases). The CDR3 is 14 amino acids. The germline V gene encodes CDR1 SGHRS and CDR2 YFSETQ. V dropped 2 bases and J dropped 4 bases, with 10 bases sitting between them. In DNA, the CDR3 is TGCGCCAGCAGCTTACAGGGGGGGTACAATGAGCAGTTCTTC. It is translated as CASSLQGGYNEQFF.

Worth noting for this clonotype: One base away lies a much larger clone, so this may be a sequencing read error. In DNA form, the CDR3 reads TGTGCCAGCAGTTACCGCGTGGGGGAATGGACAGATACGCAGTATTTT. Residues: CASSYRVGEWTDTQYF. V and J are TRBV6-5 and TRBJ2-3; D may correspond to TRBD1 or TRBD2 (5 bases each). Between the trimmed V and J ends, which lost 2 bases and 3 bases, there was a span of 15 bases. The CDR3 contains 16 residues. The germline V gene encodes CDR1 MNHEY and CDR2 SVGAGI.

V and J are TRBV4-2 and TRBJ2-4, with D perhaps TRBD1 or TRBD2 (5 bases each). Germline loops: CDR1 LGHNA, CDR2 YNFKEQ. The CDR3 contains 14 residues. CDR3 sequence reads: CARGTGSAKNIQYF. The CDR3 DNA follows: TGTGCGAGGGGCACGGGAAGCGCCAAAAACATTCAGTACTTC.

This chain uses TRBV7-8 with TRBJ1-4; the D is unclear. V lost 0 bases to trimming and J lost 3 bases, with 8 bases between them. The CDR3 is made up of 15 amino acids. In germline, CDR1 is SGHVS, CDR2 FQNEAQ. CDR3 bases: TGTGCCAGCAGCTTAGCGCGGGTAGCTAATGAAAAACTGTTTTTT. Translation: CASSLARVANEKLFF.

This clonotype was seen only a few times. This rearrangement joins TRBV27 to TRBJ2-7; possibly TRBD1 or TRBD2 for D (6 bases each). This CDR3 contains 15 residues. Trimming stripped 6 bases from V and 3 bases from J, with 18 bases between. Looked up from germline, CDR1 is MNHEY and CDR2 is SMNVEV (reference sequence). CDR3 DNA: TGTGCCAGCAGGTCTAGCGACAGGTGGGACTACGAGCAGTACTTC. Amino acids: CASRSSDRWDYEQYF.

Turning to this clonotype: This could be a read error, since a much larger clone is one nucleotide away. The V call is TRBV18, the J call TRBJ1-1; D unclear. The CDR3 runs 11 residues. CDR1 is KGHSH and CDR2 is LQKENI in the germline V gene. CDR3 sequence reads: CVSSPNTEAFF. In DNA form, the CDR3 reads TGTGTCAGCTCACCGAACACTGAAGCTTTCTTT.

V and J are TRBV6-1 and TRBJ2-7; D is unclear. Per germline, CDR1 MNHNS and CDR2 SASEGT. The CDR3 runs to 15 residues. Trimming removed 4 bases at V and 1 base at J, with 14 bases between. In DNA form, the CDR3 reads TGTGCCAGCAGTGCCCGGTTCGACGCGTCCTACGAGCAGTACTTC. Translating it yields CASSARFDASYEQYF.

This clonotype was detected a few times. The chain is built from TRBV4-1 and TRBJ2-7; D possibly corresponds to TRBD2 (5 bases). Germline CDR1 MGHRA, CDR2 YSYEKL. V lost 1 base to trimming and J lost 4 bases, with 11 bases between them. The CDR3 has 14 residues. CDR3 sequence reads: CASSQAREGYEQYF. The CDR3 DNA reads TGCGCCAGCAGCCAAGCCCGAGAGGGTTACGAGCAGTACTTC.

This clonotype was picked up many times. The chain links TRBV7-9 to TRBJ1-1; weak D call: TRBD1 (5 bases). V lost 6 bases to trimming and J lost 1 base, with 12 bases between them. The CDR3 covers 14 residues. From germline, CDR1 is SEHNR and CDR2 FQNEAQ (reference sequence). The CDR3 region has the DNA TGTGCCAGCAGACACGGGACGGCGAACACTGAAGCTTTCTTT. Translating gives CASRHGTANTEAFF.

The chain carries TRBV20-1 and TRBJ1-1; 9 positions match TRBD1. The germline gives CDR1 DFQATT, CDR2 SNEGSKA (reference sequence). Trimming took 5 bases from V and 6 from J; bases not matched to a gene: 13. The CDR3 runs 15 residues. The chain's CDR3 is CSARRLGTGLAEAFF. CDR3 nucleotide sequence: TGCAGTGCTCGCCGGCTAGGGACAGGGCTAGCTGAAGCTTTCTTT.

V gene TRBV15 combines with J gene TRBJ1-2, with D possibly TRBD1 on 5 matching bases. V was clipped by 0 bases and J by 4 bases, with 12 bases between them. Germline assignment: CDR1 LNHNV and CDR2 YYDKDF (reference sequence). There are 15 residues in the CDR3. CDR3 in amino acids: CATSRDTAGGYGYTF. CDR3 DNA: TGTGCCACCAGCAGAGATACTGCTGGGGGCTATGGCTACACCTTC.

In its sample, this clonotype was seen many times. The chain combines TRBV12-3 or TRBV12-4 with TRBJ2-7; 7 bases line up with TRBD1. The CDR3 covers 15 residues. Trimming took 0 bases from V and 6 from J; bases not matched to a gene: 8. CDR3 sequence: CASSLAQGPLREQYF. The CDR3 DNA reads as TGTGCCAGCAGTTTAGCACAGGGGCCTCTCCGCGAGCAGTACTTC.

Many counts were recorded for this clonotype. The V gene is TRBV7-9, the J gene TRBJ1-4; D may be TRBD1 (6 bases). Germline-derived CDR1 and CDR2 are SEHNR and FQNEAQ (reference sequence). The CDR3 length is 12 residues. Trimming took off 6 bases at V and 8 bases at J, with 10 bases between the two ends. CDR3 in DNA: TGTGCCAGCAGAACAGGGATAGAAAAACTGTTTTTT. Residues: CASRTGIEKLFF.

This clonotype was recorded many times. This chain connects TRBV7-2 to TRBJ2-5, with 9 bases lining up with TRBD1. The CDR3 contains 17 residues. Germline CDR1 reads SGHTA; CDR2 reads FQGNSA. V shed 1 base, J shed 1 base, and the junction held 7 bases outside the gene matches. The CDR3 region has the DNA TGTGCCAGCAGCTTAGTTTGGGGACAGGGCGCCCAAGAGACCCAGTACTTC. Its protein is CASSLVWGQGAQETQYF.

This clonotype was seen at least ten times. The V call is TRBV7-2, the J call TRBJ2-2; 11 bases line up with TRBD2. The germline V gene encodes CDR1 SGHTA and CDR2 FQGNSA. Trimming took 11 bases from V and 7 from J; bases not matched to a gene: 9. This CDR3 region has 14 residues. The CDR3 DNA follows: TGTGCCGGAACGCAAACTAGCGGGAGCGGGGAGCTGTTTTTT. Its translation is CAGTQTSGSGELFF. The variable domain in full, completed from reference TRBV7-2 and TRBJ2-2, reads GAGVSQSPSNKVTEKGKDVELRCDPISGHTALYWYRQSLGQGLEFLIYFQGNSAPDKSGLPSDRFSAERTGGSVSTLTIQRTQQEDSAVYLCAGTQTSGSGELFFGEGSRLTVL.

This clonotype was detected many times. This chain connects TRBV20-1 to TRBJ2-3; the D is unclear. Germline V gives CDR1 DFQATT, CDR2 SNEGSKA (reference sequence). The V and J ends lost 6 bases and 2 bases respectively, with 6 bases between them. The CDR3 is 11 residues long. The CDR3 reads CSAPSTDTQYF. CDR3 DNA sequence: TGCAGTGCCCCATCCACAGATACGCAGTATTTT.

This clonotype has at least ten counts. V is TRBV5-1 and J is TRBJ1-1; D ambiguous. The CDR3 has 13 amino acids. Germline V gene lookup returns CDR1 SGHRS and CDR2 YFSETQ. V shed 0 bases and J shed 8 bases, with 11 bases lying between them. The CDR3: CASSLDGYSEAFF. CDR3 sequence (DNA): TGCGCCAGCAGCTTGGACGGATACTCCGAAGCTTTCTTT.

This clonotype was picked up many times. The J gene is TRBJ2-7, the V gene TRBV6-2 or TRBV6-3; D not certain. V was cut by 8 bases and J by 3 bases, with 14 bases left in between. This CDR3 comprises 13 residues. The germline CDR1 and CDR2 sequences are MNHEY and SVGEGT. CDR3 sequence (DNA): TGTGCCAGCGCAAGACACAATGGCTACGAGCAGTACTTC. Its translation is CASARHNGYEQYF.

This clonotype was seen ten or more times. J is TRBJ1-1 and V is TRBV6-2 or TRBV6-3, with 9 nucleotides matching TRBD1. Germline V CDR1 and CDR2: MNHEY, SVGEGT. V gave up 1 base and J gave up 7 bases; unmatched junction bases: 7. The CDR3 contains 15 residues. As DNA, the CDR3 is TGTGCCAGCAGTTACTTAAAGGACAGGGGAGGTGAAGCTTTCTTT. Amino acid sequence: CASSYLKDRGGEAFF.